Listed below are T cell receptor beta chains from one sample, sequenced in a study of blood T cell repertoires in COVID-19. Assay used: immunoSEQ multiplex PCR; TCRdb lists only in-frame clones, some missing. Among approximately 90,000 clones listed, around 85% were seen once. The sequenced sample was peripheral blood. Receptor source: a man aged 55 to 69 with acute or convalescent COVID-19. CDR3s include the opening cysteine and the closing phenylalanine or tryptophan. The D gene is left open where the match is weak. Some rows mark clone size as missing; the rest say once, few, many or name a class of expanded clone.

>.|.|TRBJ2-3|TRBV7-6
TGTGCCAGCAGCTCCGGGCCTCTCCGGGGTCCAGATACGCAGTATTTT
CASSSGPLRGPDTQYF
>.|.|TRBJ2-7|TRBV29-1
TGCAGCGCCTCGGGACTCCTCTACGAGCAGTACTTC
CSASGLLYEQYF
>.|TRBD2|TRBJ2-2|TRBV18
TGTGCCAGCTCACCCGGGCTAGCGGGAGCCACCGGGGAGCTGTTTTTT
CASSPGLAGATGELFF
>few|.|TRBJ1-5|TRBV27
TGTGCCAGCAGTTTATTGGGCCAGGCGGGGGGGGGCAATCAGCCCCAGCATTTT
CASSLLGQAGGGNQPQHF
>.|TRBD1|TRBJ2-7|TRBV19
TGTGCCAGTAGTACACAGGGGAACGAGCAGTACTTC
CASSTQGNEQYF
>once|.|TRBJ2-1|TRBV12-3/TRBV12-4
TGTGCCAGCTCCCGCACTGAGCGGAATGAGCAGTTCTTC
CASSRTERNEQFF
>.|TRBD2|TRBJ2-1|TRBV19
TGTGCCAGTGGGACTAGCGGGAGAAATGAGCAGTTCTTC
CASGTSGRNEQFF
>.|.|TRBJ2-6|TRBV24-1
TGTGCCACGGACTACTCTGGGGCCAACGTCCTGACTTTC
CATDYSGANVLTF
>.|TRBD1|TRBJ2-3|TRBV25-1
TGTGCCAGCAGCAAACAGGGGACCACAGATACGCAGTATTTT
CASSKQGTTDTQYF
>.|.|TRBJ2-2|TRBV6-5
TGTGCCAGCATTAGACTAGTATTGACCCCCGGGGAGCTGTTTTTT
CASIRLVLTPGELFF
>few|TRBD1|TRBJ2-7|TRBV5-4
TGTGCCAGCAGCTTGACCCGGGACAGGGCCCACGAGCAGTACTTC
CASSLTRDRAHEQYF
>.|TRBD1|TRBJ2-7|TRBV6-1
TGTGCCAGCAGTGTTGTTATTGCGGGACAGGGAACCTACGAGCAGTACTTC
CASSVVIAGQGTYEQYF
>.|TRBD1|TRBJ1-5|TRBV7-3
TGTGCCAGCAGCTCGTATCAGGGGGTAGGTCAGCCCCAGCATTTT
CASSSYQGVGQPQHF
>medium-sized|.|TRBJ2-4|TRBV28
TGTGCCAGCAGGGACAGTTTAGCCAAAAACATTCAGTACTTC
CASRDSLAKNIQYF
>.|.|TRBJ1-2|TRBV6-4
TGTGCCAGCAGTGCAGGGGCCGGTGGGTATGGCTACACCTTC
CASSAGAGGYGYTF
>.|.|TRBJ1-2|TRBV7-9
TGTGCCAGCAGCCCAGACCGACTCGGGTATGGCTACACCTTC
CASSPDRLGYGYTF
>.|.|TRBJ1-1|TRBV30
TGTGCCTGGAGACAGGTTTGGACTGAAGCTTTCTTT
CAWRQVWTEAFF
>.|TRBD1|TRBJ2-1|TRBV6-2/TRBV6-3
TGTGCCAGCAGTACACGAACAGGGGGCTTAGGAAATGAGCAGTTCTTC
CASSTRTGGLGNEQFF
>.|.|TRBJ1-2|TRBV11-3
TGTGCCAGCAGCTTATCTACTGGTTTTTTTGACTATGGCTACACCTTC
CASSLSTGFFDYGYTF
>.|TRBD2|TRBJ2-1|TRBV19
TGTGCCAGTAGTGGCAGACTAGCGGGATTATCCTACAATGAGCAGTTCTTC
CASSGRLAGLSYNEQFF
>few|.|TRBJ2-3|TRBV21-1
TGTGCCGGTGGACAGGGAGAGAGGGCAGATACGCAGTATTTT
CAGGQGERADTQYF
>few|TRBD2|TRBJ2-4|TRBV2
TGTGCCAGCAGAAACCTCAGCGGGAGTGGCAAAAACATTCAGTACTTC
CASRNLSGSGKNIQYF
>.|.|TRBJ2-7|TRBV12-3/TRBV12-4
TGTGCCAGCAGCCTTAGCGAACTCTACGAGCAGTACTTC
CASSLSELYEQYF
>.|.|TRBJ2-4|TRBV28
TGTGCCAGCAGCCTTCCTGAGACAGCAGCCAAAAACATTCAGTACTTC
CASSLPETAAKNIQYF
>.|TRBD2|TRBJ2-3|TRBV10-3
TGTGCCATCAGCCCCGGGACTAAGCATCCAGATACGCAGTATTTT
CAISPGTKHPDTQYF
>.|TRBD2|TRBJ2-3|TRBV2
TGTGCCAGCAGTGGGCGGGGGGGCGGCACAGATACGCAGTATTTT
CASSGRGGGTDTQYF
>.|.|TRBJ1-5|TRBV6-6
TGTGCCAGCAGTTACCCCCGCGGAAGTCAGCCCCAGCATTTT
CASSYPRGSQPQHF
>.|.|TRBJ2-2|TRBV11-1
TGTGCCAGCAGCTCCCTCGGGCCCGGGGTGGCCGGGGAGCTGTTTTTT
CASSSLGPGVAGELFF
>few|TRBD2|TRBJ2-3|TRBV11-3
TGTGCCAGCAGCAAAAAACGGACTAGCGGGGGGCGAGATACGCAGTATTTT
CASSKKRTSGGRDTQYF
>.|TRBD2|TRBJ2-5|TRBV9
TGTGCCAGCAGCGTAGGCGGGGGGGCTAGGGAGACCCAGTACTTC
CASSVGGGARETQYF
>few|TRBD1|TRBJ2-5|TRBV27
TGTGCCAGCAGTCCCGGGACAGGGTTGACCCAGTACTTC
CASSPGTGLTQYF
>once|.|TRBJ1-4|TRBV4-3
TGCGCCAGCAGCCAAGTCTACGCGTCTAATGAAAAACTGTTTTTT
CASSQVYASNEKLFF
>.|.|TRBJ1-5|TRBV19
TGTGCCAGTAGGGCCTCGAGGGTCAGTCAGCCCCAGCATTTT
CASRASRVSQPQHF
>.|TRBD1|TRBJ2-3|TRBV6-5
TGTGCCACCGTAAGGACAGGGAGCACAGATACGCAGTATTTT
CATVRTGSTDTQYF
>.|.|TRBJ1-6|TRBV9
TGTGCCAGCAGCGTAGCAGGGCCGACTAATTCACCCCTCCACTTT
CASSVAGPTNSPLHF
>.|TRBD1|TRBJ1-3|TRBV10-3
TGTGCCATCAGTGATCATAATAACAGACAGGGCTCTGGAAACACCATATATTTT
CAISDHNNRQGSGNTIYF
>.|TRBD1|TRBJ2-3|TRBV7-2
TGTGCCAGCAGCTTAGAGGGACAGTGGATCACAGATACGCAGTATTTT
CASSLEGQWITDTQYF
>.|TRBD1|TRBJ1-1|TRBV2
TGTGCCAGCAGTCTTCGGACAGGGGGCACTGAAGCTTTCTTT
CASSLRTGGTEAFF
>.|TRBD1|TRBJ1-5|TRBV18
TGTGCCAGCTCACCTAACTCGGACAGGCCCAATCAGCCCCAGCATTTT
CASSPNSDRPNQPQHF
>.|TRBD1|TRBJ1-5|TRBV7-2
TGTGCCAGCAGCCCGACAGGGGGTAATCAGCCCCAGCATTTT
CASSPTGGNQPQHF
>.|TRBD2|TRBJ2-2|TRBV5-8
TGTGCCAGCAGCTTGCCGGGACTAGCGGGAGAGTTTATTACCGGGGAGCTGTTTTTT
CASSLPGLAGEFITGELFF
>.|.|TRBJ1-1|TRBV5-5
TGTGCCAGCAGCTTGGAGGGCGGGAGCACTGAAGCTTTCTTT
CASSLEGGSTEAFF
>.|.|TRBJ1-2|TRBV4-3
TGCGCCAGCAGCCAAGAAGTGGAGGTTGGCTATGGCTACACCTTC
CASSQEVEVGYGYTF
>.|TRBD1|TRBJ1-6|TRBV10-3
TGTGCCATCAGTGAGTCAGATGGGACAGGGACCCCTCACCACTTT
CAISESDGTGTPHHF
>.|TRBD2|TRBJ2-2|TRBV19
TGTGCCAGTAGTGTCTCTAGCGGGGGGGTACGACGGGACACCGGGGAGCTGTTTTTT
CASSVSSGGVRRDTGELFF
>.|.|TRBJ1-1|TRBV11-3
TGTGCCAGCAGCTTATTGCGGGGGACTGAAGCTTTCTTT
CASSLLRGTEAFF